This record covers a single TCR beta chain. The sample is drawn from a study of blood T cell repertoires in COVID-19. Study at large: Researchers got acute and convalescent COVID-19 samples from the United States, Italy and Spain.

In germline, CDR1 is SNHLY, CDR2 FYNNEI. The CDR3 sequence is 14 residues long. Trimming removed 3 bases from V and 5 bases from J, with 10 bases in between. Some clones are missing from TCRdb's copy, which holds only in-frame ones; the method was immunoSEQ multiplex PCR. The table lists about 50,000 clones, about 86% of them singletons. The TCR sequence derives from an elderly man with active COVID-19. The sample was peripheral blood. The chain links TRBV2 to TRBJ1-4; unclear D gene. In nucleotides, the CDR3 is TGTGCCAGCAGTGAGACACAGCTAAATGAAAAACTGTTTTTT. Translation: CASSETQLNEKLFF.